Below, 2 T cell receptor beta chains from the same sample are listed, as sequenced in a study of hypomethylating agent response in myelodysplastic syndrome. Only in-frame clones appear in the TCRdb table, and some are missing; sequencing was by immunoSEQ multiplex PCR. Altogether 7,000 or so clones are present, 85% to 90% being singletons, with the ten largest covering 15% to 20%. The sequenced sample was bone marrow, obtained before or after starting hypomethylating agent treatment for myelodysplastic syndrome (not recorded which). The source of these receptors is a human donor with myelodysplastic syndrome.

In nucleotides, the CDR3 is TGTGCCAGCAGCTTGGTTGAGGAAAACACTGAAGCTTTCTTT. It yields the protein CASSLVEENTEAFF. V and J are TRBV5-4 and TRBJ1-1; D gene ambiguous. CDR1 is SGHNT, CDR2 YYREEE, per germline (reference sequence). Between the trimmed V and J ends, which lost 0 bases and 2 bases, there was a span of 8 bases. The CDR3 contains 14 residues.

V and J are TRBV29-1 and TRBJ2-3; TRBD2 matches at 7 bases. The junction had 11 bases not matched to a gene; V was cut back by 5 bases and J by 3 bases. Germline V gives CDR1 SQVTM, CDR2 ANQGSEA. This CDR3 is 15 amino acids long. In nucleotides, the CDR3 is TGCAGCGTTCCTGTGGGGGGAGGGGTAACAGATACGCAGTATTTT. Amino acids: CSVPVGGGVTDTQYF.